This TCR beta chain stems from a study of blood T cell repertoires in COVID-19. Study-wide background: Researchers got acute and convalescent COVID-19 samples from the United States, Italy and Spain. Sources were T cells, B-cell-depleted T cells, or PBMCs; the material itself was cDNA or gDNA.

Methods used by the authors: Reference gene primers were amplified, and this amplification served to estimate nucleated cell counts. Sequencing was performed with immunoSEQ multiplex PCR; in TCRdb, only in-frame clones are kept and a portion is missing. Clone size and V and J calls were adopted from that table, with D and trimming inferred from the DNA. The sample contains approximately 270,000 clones, approximately 89% of which appear only once. The V end lost 5 bases, the J end lost 4 bases, and 20 bases lay between the germline ends. Germline CDR1 SQVTM, CDR2 ANQGSEA. The CDR3 has 15 amino acids. This TCR was recovered from a man aged 35-49 years with active or convalescent COVID-19. The chain uses TRBV29-1 and TRBJ2-5; possible D gene TRBD2, 6 bases. The material sequenced was peripheral blood. The CDR3 spells CSVMPSSVVGETQYF. CDR3 DNA sequence: TGCAGCGTTATGCCATCTAGCGTTGTGGGAGAGACCCAGTACTTC.